The 15 T cell receptor beta chains below all came from one sample that was sequenced in a study of post-analysis software for immune sequencing data. These receptors lack a known antigen. Unique molecular identifiers were present in the TCR beta cDNA libraries. Via MiXCR, TCRdb re-called the PCR reads, giving one row per CDR3 protein. The sample consists of some 700,000 distinct CDR3 sequences, roughly three fifths of them appearing once. Study-wide results and limits: Four or five TRBV segments, including TRBV5-6, TRBV5-1 and TRBV20-1, were more frequent in patients than controls.

Sequencing was carried out using blood. The receptors stem from a girl aged 2 to 10 with multiple sclerosis.

V usage is TRBV4-2 and J usage is TRBJ1-2, with D tentatively TRBD1 (6 bases). The CDR3 length is 15 residues. Germline CDR1 LGHNA, CDR2 YNFKEQ. V lost 1 base and J 6 bases, leaving 15 bases between the germline ends. The CDR3 sequence: CASSQAPKGGHGYTF. CDR3 nucleotides: TGTGCCAGCAGCCAAGCTCCAAAAGGGGGGCATGGCTACACCTTC.

This clonotype came up a few times. The V gene is TRBV7-2, the J gene TRBJ2-3; 10 positions agree with TRBD2. The germline CDR1 and CDR2 sequences are SGHTA and FQGNSA. V shed 2 bases and J 3 bases; nucleotides not matched to a gene: 14. The CDR3 extends over 19 amino acids. The DNA of the CDR3 is TGTGCCAGCAGCTTAAGCAGCCCTTGGAGCGGGGGGGTGACAGATACGCAGTATTTT. Translated, it gives CASSLSSPWSGGVTDTQYF.

The rearrangement links TRBV20-1 to TRBJ2-1, with 11 bases fitting TRBD2. After removal of 6 bases from V and 1 base from J, the junction contained 5 bases not matched to a gene. The CDR3 length is 15 residues. Germline V gives CDR1 DFQATT, CDR2 SNEGSKA (reference sequence). The DNA for the CDR3 is TGCAGTGCCCGACTAGCGGGGAGTTCCTACAATGAGCAGTTCTTC. Translation: CSARLAGSSYNEQFF.

The DNA for the CDR3 is TGTGCCAGCAGATTGGACATTAGCAATCAGCCCCAGCATTTT. Protein: CASRLDISNQPQHF. The chain combines TRBV7-2 with TRBJ1-5, with D possibly matching TRBD1 (5 bases). Trimming left V 6 bases short and J 0 bases short, with 9 bases between. The germline V gene encodes CDR1 SGHTA and CDR2 FQGNSA. The CDR3 spans 14 residues.

This clonotype was seen more than once but under ten times. The chain uses TRBV5-1 and TRBJ2-1; 9 nucleotides align to TRBD1. The germline CDR1 and CDR2 sequences are SGHRS and YFSETQ. The CDR3 runs to 15 residues. Trimming took 4 bases from V and 2 from J; bases not matched to a gene: 4. The CDR3, as DNA: TGCGCCAGCAGCCCCGGGACAGGGCCCTACAATGAGCAGTTCTTC. Translation: CASSPGTGPYNEQFF.

V usage is TRBV4-1 and J usage is TRBJ2-7, with 8 bases aligning to TRBD1. Germline loops: CDR1 MGHRA, CDR2 YSYEKL. The CDR3 is 14 amino acids. V was clipped by 1 base and J by 4 bases; unmatched bases: 3. This CDR3 reads CASSQGQGWYEQYF. CDR3 sequence (DNA): TGCGCCAGCAGCCAAGGACAGGGGTGGTACGAGCAGTACTTC.

The chain links TRBV5-1 to TRBJ2-5; 12 nucleotides match TRBD2. The CDR3 runs 15 residues. Germline V gene sequence: CDR1 SGHRS, CDR2 YFSETQ. Unmatched junction bases numbered 9, after V lost 1 base and J lost 11 bases. CDR3 bases: TGCGCCAGCAGCTTGAGGACTAGCGGGACCAATGAGCAGTACTTC. The encoded protein is CASSLRTSGTNEQYF.

This clonotype occurred a few times. The chain is built from TRBV7-6 and TRBJ2-7, with D maybe TRBD2 (5 bases). This CDR3 is 14 amino acids long. The germline V gene has CDR1 SGHVS and CDR2 FNYEAQ. V was shortened by 1 base and J by 7 bases, with 14 bases between the two germline ends. The CDR3 coding sequence is TGTGCCAGCAGCTTAGACGCCCAGTCGGGAGAGCAGTACTTC. Translating it yields CASSLDAQSGEQYF. The complete variable domain, with remaining parts taken from reference TRBV7-6 and TRBJ2-7, reads GAGVSQSPRYKVTKRGQDVALRCDPISGHVSLYWYRQALGQGPEFLTYFNYEAQQDKSGLPNDRFSAERPEGSISTLTIQRTEQRDSAMYRCASSLDAQSGEQYFGPGTRLTVT.

The V and J genes are TRBV4-1 and TRBJ2-5, with TRBD2 matching 7 bases. The CDR3 contains 18 residues. After removal of 1 base from V and 1 base from J, the junction contained 12 bases not matched to a gene. The germline gives CDR1 MGHRA, CDR2 YSYEKL. CDR3 sequence (DNA): TGCGCCAGCAGCCAAGGTCTAGCGGAGGGTATCTTCCAAGAGACCCAGTACTTC. It codes for CASSQGLAEGIFQETQYF.

This clonotype turned up a few times. The chain carries TRBV20-1 and TRBJ2-1; TRBD2 aligns across 12 bases. Germline V gene data show CDR1 as DFQATT and CDR2 as SNEGSKA (reference sequence). J lost 7 bases, V lost 3 bases, and 13 bases had no gene match. CDR3 length equals 17 residues. CDR3 nucleotide sequence: TGCAGTGCTAGTTCTCCTAGCGGGGGGGCCGTTAGTAATGAGCAGTTCTTC. Translation gives CSASSPSGGAVSNEQFF.

The rearrangement links TRBV9 to TRBJ1-1, with D possibly TRBD1 on 6 matching bases. Germline values: CDR1 SGDLS, CDR2 YYNGEE. The CDR3 spans 14 residues. The V and J ends lost 4 bases and 3 bases respectively, with 13 bases between them. The CDR3 sequence: CASSLSHRDTEAFF. CDR3 in DNA: TGTGCCAGCAGCCTGAGTCACAGGGACACTGAAGCTTTCTTT.

The rearrangement joins TRBV12-3 or TRBV12-4 to TRBJ1-2; D possibly corresponds to TRBD1 (6 bases). Deletions cut 5 bases from V and 5 bases from J, with 12 bases between. CDR3 size: 13 residues. The CDR3 DNA reads as TGTGCCAGCAGTAACCGACAGGCTTATGGCTACACCTTC. It translates to CASSNRQAYGYTF.

The rearrangement links TRBV29-1 to TRBJ2-7; D might be TRBD1 or TRBD2, each matching 6 bases. The J call may be faulty, since TRBJ2-5 better matches the DNA end. The CDR3 contains 13 residues. CDR1 and CDR2 from the germline V gene are SQVTM and ANQGSEA. The CDR3 DNA reads TGCAGCGTCCAAAGGGGGGCCAGAGAGACCCAGTACTTC. Its protein product is CSVQRGARETQYF.

This chain connects TRBV20-1 to TRBJ2-1, with 7 bases that match TRBD1. Germline values: CDR1 DFQATT, CDR2 SNEGSKA (reference sequence). This CDR3 has 12 residues. Losses at the gene ends were 6 bases for V and 7 bases for J; bases not matched to a gene: 6. CDR3 residues: CSAEDRQNEQFF. The CDR3 DNA reads TGCAGTGCCGAGGACAGGCAGAATGAGCAGTTCTTC.

As to this clonotype: An end of the junction does not agree with germline; a read error may underlie this. The chain employs TRBV7-9 and TRBJ2-3; 7 nucleotides line up with TRBD1. CDR1 SEHNR and CDR2 FQNEAQ come from the germline V gene (reference sequence). This CDR3 has 12 amino acids. Here the CDR3 reads CALGQSTDTQYF. The CDR3 nucleotides are TGCGCCCTGGGACAGAGCACAGATACGCAGTATTTT.